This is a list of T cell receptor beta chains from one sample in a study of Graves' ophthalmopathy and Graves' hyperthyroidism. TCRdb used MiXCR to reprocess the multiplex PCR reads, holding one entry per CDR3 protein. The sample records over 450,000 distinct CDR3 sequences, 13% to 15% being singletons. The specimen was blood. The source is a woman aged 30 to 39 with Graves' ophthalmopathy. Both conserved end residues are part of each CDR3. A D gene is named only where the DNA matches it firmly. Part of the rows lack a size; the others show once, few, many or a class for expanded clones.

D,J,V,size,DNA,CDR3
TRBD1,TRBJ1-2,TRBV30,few,TGTGCCTGGAGTGAGAGGGGGCACCGGGTTTTATATGGCTACACCTTC,CAWSERGHRVLYGYTF
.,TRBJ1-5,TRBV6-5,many,TGTGCCAGCAGTCCAGGGTTGAGGGATCAGCCCCAGCATTTT,CASSPGLRDQPQHF
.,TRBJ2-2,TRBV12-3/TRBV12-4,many,TGTGCCTCAGGAGCACACGGATTCACCGGGGAGCTGTTTTTT,CASGAHGFTGELFF
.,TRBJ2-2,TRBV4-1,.,TGCGCCAGCAGCTCCCGTAGAGTTAGTGCGAACACCGGGGAGCTGTTTTTT,CASSSRRVSANTGELFF
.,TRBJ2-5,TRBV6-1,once,TGTGCCAGCAGGAGGAATGCGGCCCAGTACTTC,CASRRNAAQYF
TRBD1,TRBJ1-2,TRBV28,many,TGTGCCAGCAGATGGGACAGGGAGATCGGCTACACCTTC,CASRWDREIGYTF
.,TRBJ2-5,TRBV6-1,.,TGTGCCAGCAGGGACAACTCACTCCAAGAGACCCAGTACTTC,CASRDNSLQETQYF
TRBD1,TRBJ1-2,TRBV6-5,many,TGTGCCAGCAGTTACGACCCAGGGGGCGCGGGCGGCTACACCTTC,CASSYDPGGAGGYTF
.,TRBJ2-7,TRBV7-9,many,TGTGCCAGCAGCTTACCAGACAGTTCCTACGAGCAGTACTTC,CASSLPDSSYEQYF
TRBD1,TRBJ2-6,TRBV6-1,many,TGTGCCAGCACTGGGACAGGGGGCTTAACTGGGGCCAACGTCCTGACTTTC,CASTGTGGLTGANVLTF
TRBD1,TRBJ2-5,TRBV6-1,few,TGTGCCAGCAGTGAAGCGCTGGACAGGAGTCAGTACTTC,CASSEALDRSQYF
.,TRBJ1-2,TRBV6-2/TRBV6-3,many,TGTGCCAGCAGTCCCCCGGGACAACTTTCCTATGGCTACACCTTC,CASSPPGQLSYGYTF
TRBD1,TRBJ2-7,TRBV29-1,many,TGCAGCGTTGGACAGGGGTCCTCCTACGAGCAGTACTTC,CSVGQGSSYEQYF
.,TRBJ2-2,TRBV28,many,TGTGCCAGCAGCTGGCAAGGGCCTGACGGGGAGCTGTTTTTT,CASSWQGPDGELFF
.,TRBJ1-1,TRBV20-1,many,TGCAGTGCTAGAGACAAGTCATATGAAGCTTTCTTT,CSARDKSYEAFF
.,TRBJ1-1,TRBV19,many,TGTGCCAGTAGTCGTCGGGACGGCTCGGGCGGGAACACTGAAGCTTTCTTT,CASSRRDGSGGNTEAFF
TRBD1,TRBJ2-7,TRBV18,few,TGTGCCAGCTCACCCCGGGACAGGTTAACCTACGAGCAGTACTTC,CASSPRDRLTYEQYF
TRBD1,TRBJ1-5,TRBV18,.,TGTGCCAGCTCACCCCCCGGACAGGGGGCTAGTCAGCCCCAGCATTTT,CASSPPGQGASQPQHF
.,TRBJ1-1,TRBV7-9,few,TGTGCCAGCAGCATGACCGGGACCCCTCGGACTGAAGCTTTCTTT,CASSMTGTPRTEAFF
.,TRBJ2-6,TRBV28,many,TGTGCCAGCAGTTTACAGGGTCCTGGGGCCAACGTCCTGACTTTC,CASSLQGPGANVLTF
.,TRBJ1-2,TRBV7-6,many,TGTGCCAGCAGCCCGCTTCGGAGGGACTACACCTTC,CASSPLRRDYTF
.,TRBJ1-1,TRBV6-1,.,TGTGCCAGCTGTGAGAGTCGTAACACAAACACTGAAGCTTTCTTT,CASCESRNTNTEAFF
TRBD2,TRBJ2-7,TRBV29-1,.,TGCATCGTTGTCTTGTACGGGAGGGATCTCGAGCAGTACTTC,CIVVLYGRDLEQYF
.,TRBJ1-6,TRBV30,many,TGTGCCTGGAGTGTAGTGGGGGGCGCAGATTCACCCCTCCACTTT,CAWSVVGGADSPLHF
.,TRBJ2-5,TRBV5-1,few,TGCGCCAGCAGCCCCTATGCAGGGGGGTCTGAAGAGACCCAGTACTTC,CASSPYAGGSEETQYF
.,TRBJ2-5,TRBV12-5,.,TGTGCTAGTGGTTTGTTGAATCCCCAAGAGACCCAGTACTTC,CASGLLNPQETQYF
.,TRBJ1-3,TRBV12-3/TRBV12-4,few,TGTGCTACGACTGGAAACACCATATATTTT,CATTGNTIYF
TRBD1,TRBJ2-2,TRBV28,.,TGTGCCAGCGAGAAGGACAGGGTTACCGGGGAGCTGTTTTTT,CASEKDRVTGELFF
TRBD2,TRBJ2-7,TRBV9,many,TGTGCCAGCAGCGCAACCGGGACTAGCGTCGAGCAGTACTTC,CASSATGTSVEQYF
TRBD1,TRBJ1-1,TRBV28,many,TGTGCCAGCACCCCAGGGGACAGCCCAACTGAAGCTTTCTTT,CASTPGDSPTEAFF
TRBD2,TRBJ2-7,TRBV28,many,TGTGCCAGCAGCCCCAGGCGGGAGATAGACGAGCAGTACTTC,CASSPRREIDEQYF
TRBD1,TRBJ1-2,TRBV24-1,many,TGTGCCACCAGTGAACCCGGACAGGGTGGCTACACCTTC,CATSEPGQGGYTF
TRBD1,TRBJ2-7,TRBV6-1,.,TGTGCCAGCAGTGAAGGTTGGACAGGGACCTACGAGCAGTACTTC,CASSEGWTGTYEQYF
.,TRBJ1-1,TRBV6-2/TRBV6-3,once,TGTGCCAGCAGCAGGGGCGATATCACTGAAGCTTTCTTT,CASSRGDITEAFF
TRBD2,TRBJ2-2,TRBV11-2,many,TGTGCCAGCAGCTTGATGGGGGGGGCGAACACCGGGGAGCTGTTTTTT,CASSLMGGANTGELFF
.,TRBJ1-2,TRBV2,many,TGTGCCAGCAGTGAAGGGGACGGAGGGTCCTTTGGTAACCTTCCAAACTATGGCTACACCTTC,CASSEGDGGSFGNLPNYGYTF